This T cell receptor beta chain emerged from a study of T-cell reconstitution after alpha-beta-depleted transplantation in children listed by TCRdb under 2016. Regarding the research as a whole: The study quantitatively tracked T-cell immune reconstitution after TCRalphabeta/CD19-depleted allogeneic hematopoietic cell transplantation in children using TCR repertoire profiling.

A few counts support this clonotype. The antigen it recognizes is unknown. The record has no base qualities; no much larger clone is one base away. Libraries were prepared through PCR. Sequenced using an Illumina HiSeq 2500. TCR libraries were prepared with molecular barcoding, using unique molecular identifiers to normalize TCRbeta repertoire quantification. In TCRdb, the public reads were trimmed at Q25 with fastp and aligned with MiXCR, with productive beta chains retained. Rows are unified per CDR3 protein, each entry keeping the most common DNA and genes. Here the sample has approximately 520,000 distinct CDR3 sequences; about 30% occur a single time. Clones ranked in the top ten supply 2% to 2.5% of the sample. The sample in question was PBMCs from the stem cell graft donor, obtained from the stem cell graft. This sequence was found in a human donor who donated a stem cell graft to a child with aplastic anemia.

The CDR3 protein is CASSYPTSAGDNEQFF. The nucleotides are TGTGCCAGCAGTTACCCGACTTCCGCGGGCGACAATGAGCAGTTCTTC. The chain was built from TRBV6-5 and TRBJ2-1; the D segment could be TRBD2, given 5 matching bases. V is shortened by 2 bases, J by 5 bases, and the region joining them spans 16 bases. According to the germline V gene, CDR1 reads MNHEY and CDR2 reads SVGAGI. The CDR3 numbers 16 residues from cysteine through phenylalanine. The retained sequence is limited to the CDR3, 48 bases, with the frame set at the first base.